These 30 T cell receptor beta chains share one sample of origin, sequenced in a study of blood T cell repertoires in COVID-19. Clones were sequenced by immunoSEQ multiplex PCR, and TCRdb holds only the in-frame ones, with some missing. The data hold 150,000 to 200,000 clones, with about 88% observed a single time. Material for sequencing was peripheral blood. The receptors here all came from a man in his late teens or twenties with acute or convalescent COVID-19.

The chain uses TRBV28 and TRBJ1-1; 10 positions agree with TRBD1. Germline V CDR1 and CDR2: MDHEN, SYDVKM. The CDR3 extends over 18 amino acids. Losses at the gene ends were 2 bases for V and 0 bases for J; bases not matched to a gene: 9. CDR3 nucleotides: TGTGCCAGCAGTTTAATTTTTCCGGACAGGGGGATGAACACTGAAGCTTTCTTT. Its protein is CASSLIFPDRGMNTEAFF.

The V and J genes are TRBV19 and TRBJ1-1; perhaps TRBD1 as D (6 bases). This CDR3 has 15 amino acids. Deletions cut 3 bases from V and 4 bases from J, with 15 bases between. Germline assignment: CDR1 LNHDA and CDR2 SQIVND (reference sequence). The CDR3 bases are TGTGCCAGTAGTATGGGGACAAGCTGGGTCACTGAAGCTTTCTTT. It specifies CASSMGTSWVTEAFF. Variable domain in full (rest from reference TRBV19 and TRBJ1-1): DGGITQSPKYLFRKEGQNVTLSCEQNLNHDAMYWYRQDPGQGLRLIYYSQIVNDFQKGDIAEGYSVSREKKESFPLTVTSAQKNPTAFYLCASSMGTSWVTEAFFGQGTRLTVV.

V is TRBV7-9 and J is TRBJ1-5, with D possibly TRBD1 on 5 matching bases. Germline loops: CDR1 SEHNR, CDR2 FQNEAQ (reference sequence). V was pared by 5 bases and J by 0 bases, with 8 bases between. This CDR3 is built from 14 residues. The CDR3 loop is CASSPTDSNQPQHF. DNA of the CDR3: TGTGCCAGCAGCCCGACAGATAGCAATCAGCCCCAGCATTTT. Full variable domain (missing parts from reference TRBV7-9 and TRBJ1-5): DTGVSQNPRHKITKRGQNVTFRCDPISEHNRLYWYRQTLGQGPEFLTYFQNEAQLEKSRLLSDRFSAERPKGSFSTLEIQRTEQGDSAMYLCASSPTDSNQPQHFGDGTRLSIL.

The V call is TRBV27, the J call TRBJ2-2; tentatively, D is TRBD2 (5 bases). This CDR3 is built from 12 residues. Germline V gene lookup returns CDR1 MNHEY and CDR2 SMNVEV (reference sequence). V gave up 8 bases and J gave up 3 bases, with 7 bases separating them. The CDR3 nucleotides read TGTGCCAGCGGAGGCGACACCGGGGAGCTGTTTTTT. Protein sequence: CASGGDTGELFF.

V gene TRBV7-6 combines with J gene TRBJ2-1; TRBD2 might be the D (7 bases). The CDR3 is 18 amino acids. Trimming took off 5 bases at V and 4 bases at J, with 24 bases between the two ends. CDR1 and CDR2 from the germline V gene are SGHVS and FNYEAQ. In DNA, the CDR3 is TGTGCCAGCAGCGTTAAAACCCCGGGGGGCAGCGTTTACAATGAGCAGTTCTTC. Protein product: CASSVKTPGGSVYNEQFF.

The rearrangement joins TRBV6-2 or TRBV6-3 to TRBJ2-3, with D possibly matching TRBD2 (8 bases). The CDR3 totals 20 residues. V was shortened by 4 bases and J by 0 bases, with 26 bases between the two germline ends. Germline V gene data show CDR1 as MNHEY and CDR2 as SVGEGT. CDR3 amino acids: CASSLPGLGGLGPSTDTQYF. The CDR3, as DNA: TGTGCCAGCAGTTTACCGGGACTAGGGGGCTTAGGGCCTAGCACAGATACGCAGTATTTT.

V gene TRBV3-1 (or the pseudogene TRBV3-2) combines with J gene TRBJ2-7; D gene ambiguous. Germline CDR1 and CDR2: LGHDT and YNNKEL (reference sequence). The CDR3 extends over 13 amino acids. V was cut by 0 bases and J by 5 bases, with 8 bases left in between. CDR3 loop: CASSQDLVHEQYF. The CDR3 DNA sequence: TGTGCCAGCAGCCAAGATCTTGTTCACGAGCAGTACTTC.

The rearrangement links TRBV2 to TRBJ2-2; 9 bases fit TRBD2. The germline gives CDR1 SNHLY, CDR2 FYNNEI. V dropped 5 bases and J dropped 5; count of bases not matched to a gene: 9. The CDR3 length is 16 residues. CDR3 region: CASSTSAGGRTGELFF. Here the CDR3 DNA reads TGTGCCAGCAGTACCTCTGCGGGGGGGAGAACCGGGGAGCTGTTTTTT.

The gene calls are TRBV2 and TRBJ1-2; 9 positions match TRBD1. The CDR3 contains 14 residues. Germline CDR1 is SNHLY and CDR2 is FYNNEI. Losses at the gene ends were 7 bases for V and 7 bases for J; bases not matched to a gene: 10. DNA of the CDR3: TGTGCCAGCACACGGCGGACAGGGGACTCTGGCTACACCTTC. Its translation is CASTRRTGDSGYTF. The full variable domain, completed using reference TRBV2 and TRBJ1-2, is EPEVTQTPSHQVTQMGQEVILRCVPISNHLYFYWYRQILGQKVEFLVSFYNNEISEKSEIFDDQFSVERPDGSNFTLKIRSTKLEDSAMYFCASTRRTGDSGYTFGSGTRLTVV.

This chain joins TRBV7-2 and TRBJ1-2, with D possibly being TRBD1 (5 bases). Trimming removed 5 bases from V and 5 bases from J, with 15 bases in between. CDR1 and CDR2 from the germline V gene are SGHTA and FQGNSA. CDR3 length: 14 residues. As DNA, the CDR3 is TGTGCCAGCAGCGCTCAGGGAGGGAGTTATGGCTACACCTTC. This encodes CASSAQGGSYGYTF. The full variable domain, its missing parts supplied by reference TRBV7-2 and TRBJ1-2, is GAGVSQSPSNKVTEKGKDVELRCDPISGHTALYWYRQSLGQGLEFLIYFQGNSAPDKSGLPSDRFSAERTGGSVSTLTIQRTQQEDSAVYLCASSAQGGSYGYTFGSGTRLTVV.

This clone was counted once. The gene calls are TRBV30 and TRBJ1-4; 7 bases align to TRBD1. The CDR3 has 14 amino acids. The germline V gene encodes CDR1 GTSNPN and CDR2 SVGIG (reference sequence). J lost 8 bases, V lost 0 bases, and 6 bases had no gene match. CDR3 amino acids: CAWSVDRAKEKLFF. In DNA form, the CDR3 reads TGTGCCTGGAGTGTCGACAGGGCGAAGGAAAAACTGTTTTTT.

As concerns this clone: It is unclear where the CDR3 begins or ends on the DNA, so no DNA is shown, and the CDR3 is as TCRdb lists it. The rearrangement links TRBV30 to TRBJ1-2; the D segment call TRBD1 is taken from the table without a DNA check. Germline assignment: CDR1 GTSNPN and CDR2 SVGIG (reference sequence). With termini counted, the CDR3 has 11 amino acids. The CDR3: CAWSVGQGITF.

The CDR3 is CSGWTDLTGELFF. The CDR3 DNA reads as TGCAGCGGATGGACAGATTTAACCGGGGAGCTGTTTTTT. The chain joins TRBV29-1 to TRBJ2-2; weak D call: TRBD1 (6 bases). CDR1 is SQVTM, CDR2 ANQGSEA, per germline. The CDR3 has 13 residues. V lost 7 bases to trimming and J lost 5 bases, with 14 bases between them.

The chain couples TRBV6-5 to TRBJ1-2; 7 nucleotides agree with TRBD1. The germline V gene has CDR1 MNHEY and CDR2 SVGAGI. With V trimmed by 6 bases and J by 6 bases, 13 bases remained unmatched. The CDR3 length is 15 residues. This chain's CDR3 is CASRKRYDRVDGYTF. The CDR3 region has the DNA TGTGCCAGCAGAAAGCGGTATGACAGGGTTGATGGCTACACCTTC.

The genes are TRBV3-1 (or the pseudogene TRBV3-2) and TRBJ1-1; D remains unclear. V was shortened by 6 bases and J by 1 base, with 9 bases between the two germline ends. From germline, CDR1 is LGHDT and CDR2 YNNKEL (reference sequence). This CDR3 has 13 residues. Here the CDR3 DNA reads TGTGCCAGCAGGCTAACAGAGAACACTGAAGCTTTCTTT. Its translation is CASRLTENTEAFF.

This chain uses TRBV7-9 with TRBJ2-2; 7 bases fit TRBD1. CDR3 size: 18 residues. V trimming: 2 bases; J trimming: 4 bases; junction bases outside the gene matches: 13. Germline loops: CDR1 SEHNR, CDR2 FQNEAQ (reference sequence). CDR3 region: CASSLRGSAGGSTGELFF. CDR3 DNA sequence: TGTGCCAGCAGCTTACGTGGGTCGGCAGGGGGTAGCACCGGGGAGCTGTTTTTT.

The genes are TRBV28 and TRBJ2-5, with a possible D match to TRBD1 (5 bases). This CDR3 contains 14 residues. Trimming cost V 6 bases and J 2 bases, with 13 bases left between them. CDR1 and CDR2 from the germline V gene are MDHEN and SYDVKM. The CDR3 coding sequence is TGTGCCAGCAGGCTGCAGGGTCAGCAAGAGACCCAGTACTTC. Translated: CASRLQGQQETQYF.

This clone was seen more than once but under ten times. The V gene is TRBV2, the J gene TRBJ1-5; 7 nucleotides align to TRBD1. The CDR3 contains 15 residues. The V segment lost 4 bases and the J segment 0 bases; nucleotides outside the gene matches: 3. Germline-derived CDR1 and CDR2 are SNHLY and FYNNEI. The CDR3 DNA reads TGTGCCAGCAGTGCAGGGGGTACTAGCAATCAGCCCCAGCATTTT. Its translation is CASSAGGTSNQPQHF.

This chain uses TRBV2 with TRBJ1-1; possible D gene TRBD1, 5 bases. V was pared by 4 bases and J by 4 bases, with 10 bases between. Germline V gene data show CDR1 as SNHLY and CDR2 as FYNNEI. The CDR3 loop spans 13 amino acids. CDR3 protein: CASSVQGGTEAFF. The CDR3 region has the DNA TGTGCCAGCAGTGTCCAGGGAGGCACTGAAGCTTTCTTT.

The chain uses TRBV27 and TRBJ1-3; D is uncertain. V was trimmed by 3 bases and J by 0 bases, leaving 12 bases between them. Germline values: CDR1 MNHEY, CDR2 SMNVEV (reference sequence). The CDR3 covers 16 residues. The CDR3 loop reads CASSLSGLSSGNTIYF. The CDR3 region has the DNA TGTGCCAGCAGTTTGTCGGGATTGAGCTCTGGAAACACCATATATTTT.

The chain employs TRBV30 and TRBJ2-7, with 7 bases matching TRBD1. This CDR3 has 16 amino acids. CDR1 is GTSNPN, CDR2 SVGIG, per germline (reference sequence). With V trimmed by 2 bases and J by 0 bases, 10 bases remained unmatched. CDR3 bases: TGTGCCTGGAGTATGGGGACAGCCGCTTTCTCCTACGAGCAGTACTTC. It specifies CAWSMGTAAFSYEQYF.

The DNA of the CDR3 is TGCGCCAGCAGCCCAGACTTTAGCGGGGGGGAGCAGTTCTTC. Protein: CASSPDFSGGEQFF. This chain joins TRBV4-1 and TRBJ2-1; 10 bases match TRBD2. The ends lost 4 bases at V and 10 bases at J; junction bases unmatched: 7. The CDR3 length is 14 residues. CDR1 is MGHRA, CDR2 YSYEKL, per germline.

V and J are TRBV10-2 and TRBJ1-1; TRBD1 matches at 7 bases. Trimming took 6 bases from V and 1 from J; bases not matched to a gene: 8. The CDR3 contains 15 residues. Germline V CDR1 and CDR2: WSHSY, SAAADI. CDR3 nucleotide sequence: TGCGCCAGCAGCGACCAACGACAGGGGAACACTGAAGCTTTCTTT. Translation gives CASSDQRQGNTEAFF.

This rearrangement joins TRBV19 to TRBJ1-1; tentative D call: TRBD1 (6 bases). V was clipped by 4 bases and J by 1 base, with 7 bases between them. The CDR3 covers 13 residues. Germline CDR1 reads LNHDA; CDR2 reads SQIVND (reference sequence). DNA of the CDR3: TGTGCCAGTAGTAGGACAGAGAACACTGAAGCTTTCTTT. This translates into CASSRTENTEAFF.

The chain links TRBV4-1 to TRBJ2-5, with D perhaps TRBD1 (5 bases). CDR1 and CDR2 from the germline V gene are MGHRA and YSYEKL. This CDR3 is 16 amino acids long. Trimming pared 0 bases from V and 3 bases from J, leaving 14 bases between. DNA for the CDR3: TGCGCCAGCAGCCAAGACGTAGGGGAAGGGAAAGAGACCCAGTACTTC. It codes for CASSQDVGEGKETQYF.

The chain carries TRBV12-3 or TRBV12-4 and TRBJ1-6; TRBD1 might be the D (6 bases). This CDR3 spans 13 amino acids. The V end lost 4 bases, the J end lost 11 bases, and 12 bases lay between the germline ends. The CDR3 protein is CASSSKQGAPLHF. The CDR3 region has the DNA TGTGCCAGCAGTTCTAAACAGGGTGCACCCCTCCACTTT.

V gene TRBV6-5 combines with J gene TRBJ1-2, with D maybe TRBD1 (6 bases). From germline, CDR1 is MNHEY and CDR2 SVGAGI. CDR3 length: 13 residues. The V end was cut by 6 bases, the J end by 7 bases, with 15 bases between. The CDR3: CASSMDPGAGYTF. The CDR3 DNA sequence: TGTGCCAGCAGCATGGACCCAGGGGCTGGCTACACCTTC.

The chain combines TRBV4-2 with TRBJ1-1, with 10 bases aligning to TRBD1. This CDR3 has 14 residues. CDR1 is LGHNA and CDR2 is YNFKEQ in the germline V gene. V shed 5 bases, J shed 6 bases, and the junction held 6 bases outside the gene matches. The CDR3 is CASSTGTGAPEAFF. The CDR3, as DNA: TGTGCCAGCAGCACCGGGACAGGGGCGCCTGAAGCTTTCTTT.

V gene TRBV21-1 combines with J gene TRBJ2-3; TRBD2, the table's D call, was not compared with the DNA. TRBV21-1 is annotated as a pseudogene. The CDR3 spans 16 residues. This chain's CDR3 is CASSKGGRRETDTQYF. DNA of the CDR3: TGTGCCAGCAGCAAAGGCGGCCGGAGGGAGACAGATACGCAGTATTTT.

This chain uses TRBV27 with TRBJ1-2; 10 positions agree with TRBD1. Germline-derived CDR1 and CDR2 are MNHEY and SMNVEV (reference sequence). V lost 3 bases and J lost 9; bases outside the gene matches: 13. This CDR3 is built from 16 residues. The CDR3 DNA reads as TGTGCCAGCAGTTTTTCCATTGGGACAGGGGCGATTAGCTACACCTTC. Residues: CASSFSIGTGAISYTF.